The clone carrying this T cell receptor (beta chain) was seen more than once but under ten times. Its target is not known. The source of the sample is a study of Ad26.COV2.S vaccination and SARS-CoV-2 variants. Study information: COV1001, an Ad26.COV2.S trial, supplied this vaccine-arm donor.

V shed 6 bases, J shed 5 bases, and the junction held 8 bases outside the gene matches. CDR1 and CDR2 from the germline V gene are MNHEY and SVGAGI. The CDR3 spans 15 residues. Sequencing used immunoSEQ multiplex PCR; TCRdb keeps in-frame clones, though not all of them. The repertoire holds about 350,000 clones, with approximately 86% as singletons. Study-wide points: Vaccinated and placebo-treated recipients had similar non-spike TCR breadth. The TCR breadth and depth analyses may have understated or missed part of the total T cell responses.

As for treatment: some 19 received Ad26.COV2.S at low or high dose, single or two shots; several received placebo; per-sample allocation not given. Day 63 after the first vaccine or placebo injection was the time point for sampling. The clonotype comes from a person aged 18-65 years who received the Ad26.COV2.S COVID-19 vaccine or a placebo. Here the sequenced sample was peripheral blood, taken in a trial of Ad26.COV2.S vaccine versus placebo. This chain links TRBV6-5 with TRBJ1-5, with TRBD1 matching over 9 bases. The CDR3 nucleotides read TGTGCCAGCAGAGGGACAGGGAGGCGATATCAGCCCCAGCATTTT. Amino acids: CASRGTGRRYQPQHF.